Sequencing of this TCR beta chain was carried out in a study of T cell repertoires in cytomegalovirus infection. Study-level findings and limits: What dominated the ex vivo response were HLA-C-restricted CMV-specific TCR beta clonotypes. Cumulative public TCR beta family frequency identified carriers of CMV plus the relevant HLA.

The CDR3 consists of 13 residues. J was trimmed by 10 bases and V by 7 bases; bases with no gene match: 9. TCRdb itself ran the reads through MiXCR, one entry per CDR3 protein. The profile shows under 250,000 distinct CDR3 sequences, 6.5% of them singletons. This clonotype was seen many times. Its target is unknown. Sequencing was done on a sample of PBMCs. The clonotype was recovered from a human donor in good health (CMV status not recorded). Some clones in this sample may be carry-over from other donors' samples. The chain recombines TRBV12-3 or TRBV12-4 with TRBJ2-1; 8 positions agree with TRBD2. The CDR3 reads CASTPGGAGEQFF. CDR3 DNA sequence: TGTGCCAGCACTCCGGGGGGGGCCGGAGAGCAGTTCTTC.